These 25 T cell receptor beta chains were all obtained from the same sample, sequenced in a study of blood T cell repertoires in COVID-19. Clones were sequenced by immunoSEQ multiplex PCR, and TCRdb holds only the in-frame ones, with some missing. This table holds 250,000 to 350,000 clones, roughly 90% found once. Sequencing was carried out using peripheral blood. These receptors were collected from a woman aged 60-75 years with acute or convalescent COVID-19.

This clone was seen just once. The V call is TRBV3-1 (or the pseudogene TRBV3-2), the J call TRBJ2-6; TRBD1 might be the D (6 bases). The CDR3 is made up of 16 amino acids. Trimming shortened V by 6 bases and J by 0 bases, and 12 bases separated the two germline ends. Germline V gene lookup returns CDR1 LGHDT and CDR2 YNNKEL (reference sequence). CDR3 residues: CASRVNRDSGANVLTF. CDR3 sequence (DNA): TGTGCCAGCAGGGTAAACAGGGACTCTGGGGCCAACGTCCTGACTTTC.

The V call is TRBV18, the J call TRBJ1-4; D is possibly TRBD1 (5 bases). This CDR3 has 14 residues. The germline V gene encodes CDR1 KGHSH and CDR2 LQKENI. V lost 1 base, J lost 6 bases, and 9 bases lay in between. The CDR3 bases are TGTGCCAGCTCACCACGCCAGGGCGATGAAAAACTGTTTTTT. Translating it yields CASSPRQGDEKLFF.

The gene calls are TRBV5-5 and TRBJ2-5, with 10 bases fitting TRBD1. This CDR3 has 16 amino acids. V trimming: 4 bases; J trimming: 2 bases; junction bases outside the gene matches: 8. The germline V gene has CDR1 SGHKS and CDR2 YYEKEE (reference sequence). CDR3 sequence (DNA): TGTGCCAGCAGCCAGGACAGGGGGTCCCTTCAAGAGACCCAGTACTTC. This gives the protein CASSQDRGSLQETQYF.

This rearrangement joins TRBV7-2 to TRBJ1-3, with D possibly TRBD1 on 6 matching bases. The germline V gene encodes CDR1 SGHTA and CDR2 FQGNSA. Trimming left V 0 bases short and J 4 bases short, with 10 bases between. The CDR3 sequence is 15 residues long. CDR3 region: CASSLAGASGNTIYF. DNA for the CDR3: TGTGCCAGCAGCTTAGCGGGGGCGAGCGGAAACACCATATATTTT.

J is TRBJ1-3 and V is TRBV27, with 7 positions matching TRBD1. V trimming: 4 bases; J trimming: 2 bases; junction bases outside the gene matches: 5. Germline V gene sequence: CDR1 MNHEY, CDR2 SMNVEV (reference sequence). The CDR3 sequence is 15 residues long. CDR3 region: CASSYHRGAGNTIYF. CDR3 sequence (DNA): TGTGCCAGCAGTTACCACAGGGGAGCTGGAAACACCATATATTTT.

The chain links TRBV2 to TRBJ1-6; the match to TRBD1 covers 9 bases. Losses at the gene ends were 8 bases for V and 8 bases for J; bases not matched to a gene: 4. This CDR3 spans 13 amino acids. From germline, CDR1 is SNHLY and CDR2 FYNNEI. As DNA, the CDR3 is TGTGCCAGCGCCGGGGACAGGGATTCACCCCTCCACTTT. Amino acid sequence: CASAGDRDSPLHF.

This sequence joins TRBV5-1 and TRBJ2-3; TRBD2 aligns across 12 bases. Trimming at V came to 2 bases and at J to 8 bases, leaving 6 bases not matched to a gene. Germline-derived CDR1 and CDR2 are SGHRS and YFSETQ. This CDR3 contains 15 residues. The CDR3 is CASSFRLAGEGTQYF. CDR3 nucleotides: TGCGCCAGCAGCTTCAGACTAGCGGGGGAAGGTACGCAGTATTTT.

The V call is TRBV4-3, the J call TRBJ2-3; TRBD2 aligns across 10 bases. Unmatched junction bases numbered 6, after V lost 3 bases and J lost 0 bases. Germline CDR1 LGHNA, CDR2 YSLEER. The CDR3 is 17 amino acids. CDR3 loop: CASSQETSGWSTDTQYF. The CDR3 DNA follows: TGCGCCAGCAGCCAGGAGACTAGCGGGTGGAGCACAGATACGCAGTATTTT.

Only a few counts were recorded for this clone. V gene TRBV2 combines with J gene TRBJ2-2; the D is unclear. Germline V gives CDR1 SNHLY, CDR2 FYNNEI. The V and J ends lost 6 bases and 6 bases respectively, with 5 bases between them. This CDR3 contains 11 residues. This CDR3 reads CASRSPGELFF. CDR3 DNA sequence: TGTGCCAGCAGGAGCCCCGGGGAGCTGTTTTTT.

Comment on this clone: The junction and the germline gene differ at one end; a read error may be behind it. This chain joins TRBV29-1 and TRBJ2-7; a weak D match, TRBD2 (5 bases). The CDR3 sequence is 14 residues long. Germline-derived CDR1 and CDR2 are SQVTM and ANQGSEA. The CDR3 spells CSVKEIERSTEQYF. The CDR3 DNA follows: TGCAGCGTTAAAGAAATCGAGCGGAGTACCGAGCAGTACTTC.

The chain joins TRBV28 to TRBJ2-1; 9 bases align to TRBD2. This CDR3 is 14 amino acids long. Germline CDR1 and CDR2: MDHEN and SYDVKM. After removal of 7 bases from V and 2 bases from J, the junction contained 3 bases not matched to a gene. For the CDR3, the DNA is TGTGCCAGCAAGGCTAGCGGGACCTACAATGAGCAGTTCTTC. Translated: CASKASGTYNEQFF.

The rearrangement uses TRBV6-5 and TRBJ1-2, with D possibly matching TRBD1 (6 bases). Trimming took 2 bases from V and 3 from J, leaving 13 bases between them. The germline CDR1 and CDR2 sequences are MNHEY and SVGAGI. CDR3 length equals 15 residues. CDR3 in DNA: TGTGCCAGCAGTTACGGCCCACAGGGCCACTATGGCTACACCTTC. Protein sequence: CASSYGPQGHYGYTF.

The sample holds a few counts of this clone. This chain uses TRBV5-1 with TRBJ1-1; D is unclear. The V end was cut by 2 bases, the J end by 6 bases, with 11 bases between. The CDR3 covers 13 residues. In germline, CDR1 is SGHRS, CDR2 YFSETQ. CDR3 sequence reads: CASSFIDGAEAFF. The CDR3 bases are TGCGCCAGCAGCTTCATAGACGGAGCTGAAGCTTTCTTT.

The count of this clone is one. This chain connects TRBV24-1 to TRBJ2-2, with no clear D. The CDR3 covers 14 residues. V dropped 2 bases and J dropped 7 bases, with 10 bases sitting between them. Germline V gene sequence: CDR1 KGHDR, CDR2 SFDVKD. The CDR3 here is CATSDSMSIGELFF. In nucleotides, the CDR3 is TGTGCCACCAGTGATTCTATGTCCATCGGGGAGCTGTTTTTT.

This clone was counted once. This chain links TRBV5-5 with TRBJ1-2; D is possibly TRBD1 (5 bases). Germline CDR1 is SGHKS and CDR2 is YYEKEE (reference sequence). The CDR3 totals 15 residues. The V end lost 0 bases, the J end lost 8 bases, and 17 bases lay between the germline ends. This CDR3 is CASSLGRTMAAGYTF. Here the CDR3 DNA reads TGTGCCAGCAGCTTGGGGCGGACAATGGCCGCGGGCTACACCTTC.

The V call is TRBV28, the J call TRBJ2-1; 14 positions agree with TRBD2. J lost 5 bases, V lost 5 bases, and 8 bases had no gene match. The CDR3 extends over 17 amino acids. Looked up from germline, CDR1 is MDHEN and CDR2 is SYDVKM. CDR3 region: CASSHGLAGGPHNEQFF. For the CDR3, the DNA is TGTGCCAGCAGTCACGGACTAGCGGGAGGCCCACACAATGAGCAGTTCTTC.

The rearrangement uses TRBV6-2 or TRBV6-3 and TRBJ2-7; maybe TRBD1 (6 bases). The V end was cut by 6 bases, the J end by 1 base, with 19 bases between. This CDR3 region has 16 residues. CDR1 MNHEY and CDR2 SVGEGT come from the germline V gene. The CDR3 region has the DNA TGTGCCAGCAGCCCCCGGGCCCAGGGGCGTTCCTACGAGCAGTACTTC. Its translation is CASSPRAQGRSYEQYF.

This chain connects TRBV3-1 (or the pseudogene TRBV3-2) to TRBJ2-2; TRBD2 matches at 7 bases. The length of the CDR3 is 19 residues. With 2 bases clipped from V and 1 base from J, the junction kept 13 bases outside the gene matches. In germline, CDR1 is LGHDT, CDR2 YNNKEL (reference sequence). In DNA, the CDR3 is TGTGCCAGCAGCCAACACTTCCTTCGCGGGAGTGGGAACACCGGGGAGCTGTTTTTT. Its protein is CASSQHFLRGSGNTGELFF.

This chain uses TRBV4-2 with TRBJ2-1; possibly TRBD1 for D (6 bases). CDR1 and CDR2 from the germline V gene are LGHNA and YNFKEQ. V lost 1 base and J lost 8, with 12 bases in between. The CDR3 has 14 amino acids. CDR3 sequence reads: CASSQGIGQYEQFF. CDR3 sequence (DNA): TGTGCCAGCAGCCAAGGGATCGGACAGTATGAGCAGTTCTTC.

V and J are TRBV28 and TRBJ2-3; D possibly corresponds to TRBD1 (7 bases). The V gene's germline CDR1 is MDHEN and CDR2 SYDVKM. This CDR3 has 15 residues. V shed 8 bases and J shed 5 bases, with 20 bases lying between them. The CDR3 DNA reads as TGTGCCAGCGGTTCGGCAGGGGGGTTTCAAGATACGCAGTATTTT. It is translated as CASGSAGGFQDTQYF.

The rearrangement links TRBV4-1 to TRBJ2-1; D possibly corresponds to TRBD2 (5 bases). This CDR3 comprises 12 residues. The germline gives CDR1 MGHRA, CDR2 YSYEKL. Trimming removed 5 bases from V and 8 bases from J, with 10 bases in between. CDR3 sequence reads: CASSTRVDEQFF. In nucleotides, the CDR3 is TGCGCCAGCAGCACGAGGGTGGATGAGCAGTTCTTC.

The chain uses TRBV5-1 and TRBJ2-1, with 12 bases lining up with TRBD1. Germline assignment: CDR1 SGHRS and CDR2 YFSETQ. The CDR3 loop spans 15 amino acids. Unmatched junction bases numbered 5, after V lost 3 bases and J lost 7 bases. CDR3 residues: CASSSGTGGENEQFF. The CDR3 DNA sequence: TGCGCCAGCAGCTCCGGGACAGGGGGCGAGAATGAGCAGTTCTTC.

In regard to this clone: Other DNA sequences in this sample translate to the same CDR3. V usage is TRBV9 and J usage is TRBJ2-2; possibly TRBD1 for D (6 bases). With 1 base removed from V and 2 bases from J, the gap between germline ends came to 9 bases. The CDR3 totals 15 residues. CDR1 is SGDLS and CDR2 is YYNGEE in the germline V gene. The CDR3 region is CASSVRTENTGELFF. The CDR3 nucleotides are TGTGCCAGCAGCGTAAGGACAGAAAACACCGGGGAGCTGTTTTTT.

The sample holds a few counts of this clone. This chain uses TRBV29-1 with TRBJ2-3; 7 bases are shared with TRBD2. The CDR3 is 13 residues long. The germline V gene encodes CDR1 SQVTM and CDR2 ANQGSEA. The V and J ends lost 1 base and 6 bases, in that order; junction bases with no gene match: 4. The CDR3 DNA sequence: TGCAGCGTTGAAGTGGGGGGAGGGGATACGCAGTATTTT. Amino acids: CSVEVGGGDTQYF.

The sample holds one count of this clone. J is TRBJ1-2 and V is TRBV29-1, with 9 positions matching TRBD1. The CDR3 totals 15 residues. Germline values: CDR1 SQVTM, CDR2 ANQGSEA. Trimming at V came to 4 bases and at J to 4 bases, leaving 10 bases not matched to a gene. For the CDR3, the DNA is TGCAGCGTTGGGGGACAGGGAAGGCTTCTCTATGGCTACACCTTC. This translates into CSVGGQGRLLYGYTF.